Listed below are T cell receptor beta chains from one sample, sequenced in a study of blood T cell repertoires in COVID-19. Method: immunoSEQ multiplex PCR; TCRdb's copy keeps in-frame clones and lacks some. Of some 19,000 clones detected, approximately 85% appear once; the ten largest clones hold 55% to 65%. The specimen was peripheral blood. The origin of the receptors is a man older than 75 with acute or convalescent COVID-19. The CDR3 runs from the conserved cysteine through the conserved F or W. The order of the fields is J gene, V gene, D gene, clone size, CDR3 DNA, CDR3 protein. D genes are given only for firm matches. Rows give clone size only sometimes, using once, few, many, or a class for an expanded clone.

j_gene: TRBJ2-1; v_gene: TRBV28; d_gene: TRBD1; abundance: -; CDR3nt: TGTGCCAGCACAAGCAGGGGGCTTATCAATGAGCAGTTCTTC; CDR3aa: CASTSRGLINEQFF
j_gene: TRBJ2-7; v_gene: TRBV28; d_gene: TRBD1; abundance: -; CDR3nt: TGTGCCAGCAGTTCGTCCGGGACAGGGGATCGGTACGAGCAGTACTTC; CDR3aa: CASSSSGTGDRYEQYF
j_gene: TRBJ1-1; v_gene: TRBV4-2; d_gene: -; abundance: -; CDR3nt: TGTGCCAGCAGCTCTGAGGGGAACACTGAAGCTTTCTTT; CDR3aa: CASSSEGNTEAFF
j_gene: TRBJ1-1; v_gene: TRBV7-8; d_gene: -; abundance: -; CDR3nt: TGTGCCACTCTTAGGGGGGGGCTTATGAACACTGAAGCTTTCTTT; CDR3aa: CATLRGGLMNTEAFF
j_gene: TRBJ2-5; v_gene: TRBV9; d_gene: TRBD1; abundance: -; CDR3nt: TGTGCCAGCAGCGAGGGTCGCGTCATGGGACAGCAACAGTACTTC; CDR3aa: CASSEGRVMGQQQYF
j_gene: TRBJ2-3; v_gene: TRBV27; d_gene: TRBD2; abundance: -; CDR3nt: TGTGCCAGCAGTTCCAGGGAGGGGGATACGCAGTATTTT; CDR3aa: CASSSREGDTQYF
j_gene: TRBJ2-1; v_gene: TRBV11-2; d_gene: -; abundance: -; CDR3nt: TGTGCCAGCAGCTTAGAGGTGTGGCAGTCCGAGCAGTTCTTC; CDR3aa: CASSLEVWQSEQFF
j_gene: TRBJ1-2; v_gene: TRBV7-2; d_gene: -; abundance: -; CDR3nt: TGTGCCAGCAGCTTACGGCGACAGCCCGGGCTGGGCGGCTACACCTTC; CDR3aa: CASSLRRQPGLGGYTF
j_gene: TRBJ2-7; v_gene: TRBV4-1; d_gene: -; abundance: -; CDR3nt: TGCGCCAGCAGCCAAGAAGTTGCCAGGAGGCTGGCCTACGAGCAGTACTTC; CDR3aa: CASSQEVARRLAYEQYF
j_gene: TRBJ1-1; v_gene: TRBV14; d_gene: -; abundance: -; CDR3nt: TGTGCCAGCTCTTCGAGCTTGAACACTGAAGCTTTCTTT; CDR3aa: CASSSSLNTEAFF
j_gene: TRBJ1-6; v_gene: TRBV3-1/TRBV3-2; d_gene: TRBD1; abundance: -; CDR3nt: TGTGCCAGCAGCCTTACACAGGGGAATTCACCCCTCCACTTT; CDR3aa: CASSLTQGNSPLHF
j_gene: TRBJ1-1; v_gene: TRBV24-1; d_gene: -; abundance: few; CDR3nt: TGTGCCACGGGGTATGCGGGTGTTTTAAACACTGAAGCTTTCTTT; CDR3aa: CATGYAGVLNTEAFF
j_gene: TRBJ2-2; v_gene: TRBV29-1; d_gene: TRBD2; abundance: -; CDR3nt: TGCAGCGTTGCTGGCGGGGGGGCCGGGACCGGGGAGCTGTTTTTT; CDR3aa: CSVAGGGAGTGELFF
j_gene: TRBJ1-5; v_gene: TRBV7-2; d_gene: -; abundance: -; CDR3nt: TGTGCCAGCAGCTTAGGGGGCGCGGGCAATCAGCCCCAGCATTTT; CDR3aa: CASSLGGAGNQPQHF
j_gene: TRBJ2-7; v_gene: TRBV15; d_gene: -; abundance: once; CDR3nt: TGTGCCACCAGCAGGGGCCAGTACGAGCAGTACTTC; CDR3aa: CATSRGQYEQYF
j_gene: TRBJ2-1; v_gene: TRBV4-3; d_gene: -; abundance: -; CDR3nt: TGCGCCAGCAGCCAAGCACCCTCGGGACTCACCTACAATGAGCAGTTCTTC; CDR3aa: CASSQAPSGLTYNEQFF
j_gene: TRBJ1-6; v_gene: TRBV19; d_gene: -; abundance: -; CDR3nt: TGTGCCAGTAGTATTACGTCCCAGGGGAATTCACCCCTCCACTTT; CDR3aa: CASSITSQGNSPLHF
j_gene: TRBJ2-7; v_gene: TRBV28; d_gene: -; abundance: -; CDR3nt: TGTGCCAGCACCAGATCCCCGAACTACGAGCAGTACTTC; CDR3aa: CASTRSPNYEQYF
j_gene: TRBJ2-3; v_gene: TRBV2; d_gene: TRBD2; abundance: -; CDR3nt: TGTGCCAGCAGTCCTCAGCTAGCGGGGGATACGCAGTATTTT; CDR3aa: CASSPQLAGDTQYF
j_gene: TRBJ2-7; v_gene: TRBV28; d_gene: TRBD2; abundance: once; CDR3nt: TGTGCCAGCACCGCCGGGACTAGCGGGGTTTACGAGCAGTACTTC; CDR3aa: CASTAGTSGVYEQYF
j_gene: TRBJ2-3; v_gene: TRBV11-1; d_gene: TRBD2; abundance: -; CDR3nt: TGTGCCAGCAGCCCTACGGGGGGGCCACCAGATACGCAGTATTTT; CDR3aa: CASSPTGGPPDTQYF
j_gene: TRBJ1-3; v_gene: TRBV5-1; d_gene: TRBD1; abundance: -; CDR3nt: TGCGCCAGCAGCTTGGTTGGACAGGGACGGCCAGGTGGAAACACCATATATTTT; CDR3aa: CASSLVGQGRPGGNTIYF
j_gene: TRBJ2-3; v_gene: TRBV4-3; d_gene: -; abundance: once; CDR3nt: TGCGCCAGCAGCCAAGGAGGGTGGAGGAGGAGCACAGATACGCAGTATTTT; CDR3aa: CASSQGGWRRSTDTQYF
j_gene: TRBJ1-3; v_gene: TRBV6-5; d_gene: -; abundance: -; CDR3nt: TGTGCCAGCAGGTCGCAACGAGATGTATATTTT; CDR3aa: CASRSQRDVYF
j_gene: TRBJ2-1; v_gene: TRBV6-2/TRBV6-3; d_gene: -; abundance: few; CDR3nt: TGTGCCAGCAGTTACCCGACTAGGAGGATGAGCGCTGAGCAGTTCTTC; CDR3aa: CASSYPTRRMSAEQFF
j_gene: TRBJ2-7; v_gene: TRBV27; d_gene: TRBD2; abundance: -; CDR3nt: TGTGCCAGCAGTTGGCAGCGGGGGGGCCACGAGCAGTACTTC; CDR3aa: CASSWQRGGHEQYF
j_gene: TRBJ2-7; v_gene: TRBV6-2/TRBV6-3; d_gene: -; abundance: few; CDR3nt: TGTGCCAGCAGTCGCCGTACTAGAGACTCCTACGAGCAGTACTTC; CDR3aa: CASSRRTRDSYEQYF
j_gene: TRBJ2-1; v_gene: TRBV18; d_gene: -; abundance: -; CDR3nt: TGTGCCAGCTCACCCCCTGGACACCCGAACAATGAGCAGTTCTTC; CDR3aa: CASSPPGHPNNEQFF
j_gene: TRBJ2-7; v_gene: TRBV2; d_gene: -; abundance: -; CDR3nt: TGTGCCAGCGATGGACAGATAGATTACGAGCAGTACTTC; CDR3aa: CASDGQIDYEQYF
j_gene: TRBJ2-3; v_gene: TRBV6-5; d_gene: -; abundance: -; CDR3nt: TGTGCCAGCATGAGGGGGGGCCTGGATACGCAGTATTTT; CDR3aa: CASMRGGLDTQYF
j_gene: TRBJ2-1; v_gene: TRBV7-9; d_gene: TRBD2; abundance: -; CDR3nt: TGTGCCAGCAGCCATAGCGGGGGCCCCCTCAATGAGCAGTTCTTC; CDR3aa: CASSHSGGPLNEQFF
j_gene: TRBJ1-5; v_gene: TRBV23-1; d_gene: -; abundance: -; CDR3nt: TGCGCCAGCATACAGGGATGGAATCAGCCCCAGCATTTT; CDR3aa: CASIQGWNQPQHF
j_gene: TRBJ2-1; v_gene: TRBV7-2; d_gene: TRBD1; abundance: -; CDR3nt: TGTGCCAGCAGCTTAGAGCCCAGGGGGCTGATTAGGAATGAGCAGTTCTTC; CDR3aa: CASSLEPRGLIRNEQFF
j_gene: TRBJ1-5; v_gene: TRBV19; d_gene: TRBD1; abundance: -; CDR3nt: TGTGCCAGCAAAATCGGACAGGGTAATCAGCCCCAGCATTTT; CDR3aa: CASKIGQGNQPQHF
j_gene: TRBJ2-3; v_gene: TRBV20-1; d_gene: TRBD2; abundance: -; CDR3nt: TGCAGTGCTAGTTCGGGTAGCGGGGGGGCCCTCGGCACAGATACGCAGTATTTT; CDR3aa: CSASSGSGGALGTDTQYF
j_gene: TRBJ1-2; v_gene: TRBV27; d_gene: TRBD1; abundance: -; CDR3nt: TGTGCCAGCATTCCCCTGGGACAGCCAAACTATGGCTACACCTTC; CDR3aa: CASIPLGQPNYGYTF
j_gene: TRBJ1-1; v_gene: TRBV5-1; d_gene: -; abundance: few; CDR3nt: TGCGCCAGCACTGAACAGCAGAACACTGAAGCTTTCTTT; CDR3aa: CASTEQQNTEAFF
j_gene: TRBJ2-5; v_gene: TRBV18; d_gene: TRBD2; abundance: -; CDR3nt: TGTGCCAGCTCTCCGCGGGAGCGGGAGACCCAGTACTTC; CDR3aa: CASSPRERETQYF
j_gene: TRBJ1-6; v_gene: TRBV4-3; d_gene: -; abundance: -; CDR3nt: TGCGCCAGCAGCCAAACGAAGGGAGGGGGTTCACCCCTCCACTTT; CDR3aa: CASSQTKGGGSPLHF
j_gene: TRBJ2-7; v_gene: TRBV28; d_gene: -; abundance: -; CDR3nt: TGTGCCAGCAGTTTAGAGGCCCCTTACGAGCAGTACTTC; CDR3aa: CASSLEAPYEQYF